These 24 T cell receptor beta chains share one sample of origin, sequenced in a study of CD8+ T cells in alopecia areata. RNA was isolated and reverse transcribed to cDNA, the sequencing template. Clones were read by immunoSEQ multiplex PCR, and TCRdb kept only the in-frame ones, dropping some. The sample contains 200,000 to 250,000 clones, approximately 52% of which appear only once. The specimen was CD4+ T cells sorted from blood, collected at week 0. The receptors originated from a human donor with alopecia areata.

V gene TRBV5-6 combines with J gene TRBJ1-1, with D uncertain. V was trimmed by 1 base and J by 10 bases, leaving 14 bases between them. CDR1 and CDR2 (germline): SGHDT, YYEEEE. The CDR3 totals 13 residues. CDR3 protein: CASSLSDGFGAFF. CDR3 bases: TGTGCCAGCAGCTTGTCCGACGGGTTCGGAGCTTTCTTT. The variable domain in full, completed from reference TRBV5-6 and TRBJ1-1, reads DAGVTQSPTHLIKTRGQQVTLRCSPKSGHDTVSWYQQALGQGPQFIFQYYEEEERQRGNFPDRFSGHQFPNYSSELNVNALLLGDSALYLCASSLSDGFGAFFGQGTRLTVV.

This clone occurred a few times. The chain combines TRBV6-1 with TRBJ2-3; maybe TRBD2 (6 bases). This CDR3 has 14 residues. V lost 6 bases and J 2 bases, leaving 12 bases between the germline ends. CDR1 and CDR2 (germline): MNHNS, SASEGT. The CDR3 reads CASRPGLSTDTQYF. The CDR3 nucleotides read TGTGCCAGCAGACCGGGACTGTCCACAGATACGCAGTATTTT.

The rearrangement uses TRBV7-6 and TRBJ1-1; a possible D gene is TRBD1 (5 bases). Trimming took 2 bases from V and 1 from J, leaving 17 bases between them. There are 17 residues in the CDR3. Germline CDR1 reads SGHVS; CDR2 reads FNYEAQ. The CDR3 sequence: CASSLQFKAGWNTEAFF. CDR3 DNA sequence: TGTGCCAGCAGCTTACAGTTTAAGGCAGGGTGGAACACTGAAGCTTTCTTT.

V and J are TRBV7-7 and TRBJ2-7; D gene ambiguous. Germline CDR1 SSHAT, CDR2 FNYEAQ (reference sequence). V was shortened by 2 bases and J by 3 bases, with 8 bases between the two germline ends. The CDR3 runs 13 residues. For the CDR3, the DNA is TGTGCCAGCAGCTTAAGCCCGAACTACGAGCAGTACTTC. It is translated as CASSLSPNYEQYF. The full variable domain, with the rest looked up from reference TRBV7-7 and TRBJ2-7, is GAGVSQSPRYKVTKRGQDVTLRCDPISSHATLYWYQQALGQGPEFLTYFNYEAQPDKSGLPSDRFSAERPEGSISTLTIQRTEQRDSAMYRCASSLSPNYEQYFGPGTRLTVT.

This clone showed up just a few times. The gene calls are TRBV19 and TRBJ2-1; D is uncertain. The CDR3 loop spans 12 amino acids. Looked up from germline, CDR1 is LNHDA and CDR2 is SQIVND (reference sequence). V dropped 7 bases and J dropped 3 bases, with 7 bases sitting between them. The DNA of the CDR3 is TGTGCCAGTAATGGTTTCTACAATGAGCAGTTCTTC. Protein: CASNGFYNEQFF.

This clone turned up a few times. This chain joins TRBV7-9 and TRBJ2-7, with D hard to call. This CDR3 is built from 15 residues. Trimming removed 4 bases at V and 1 base at J, with 14 bases between. CDR1 and CDR2 from the germline V gene are SEHNR and FQNEAQ (reference sequence). The CDR3 DNA reads as TGTGCCAGCAGCTCCCGCTCCTGGGGTTCCTACGAGCAGTACTTC. Translation: CASSSRSWGSYEQYF.

The V call is TRBV7-2, the J call TRBJ2-6; D unresolved. This CDR3 contains 15 residues. V was clipped by 5 bases and J by 0 bases, with 8 bases between them. Germline V gene data show CDR1 as SGHTA and CDR2 as FQGNSA. Written as DNA, the CDR3 is TGTGCCAGCAGCCCCTACTTCTCTGGGGCCAACGTCCTGACTTTC. Protein sequence: CASSPYFSGANVLTF.

V gene TRBV6-5 combines with J gene TRBJ1-1, with unresolved D. Germline lookup yields CDR1 MNHEY and CDR2 SVGAGI. The germline V and J ends were trimmed by 0 bases and 3 bases, with 11 bases remaining between them. This CDR3 spans 15 amino acids. In nucleotides, the CDR3 is TGTGCCAGCAGTTACTCCCGGGCTCGGGACACTGAAGCTTTCTTT. It translates to CASSYSRARDTEAFF.

The rearrangement uses TRBV6-1 and TRBJ2-7; TRBD1 matches 7 bases. J was trimmed by 2 bases and V by 8 bases; bases with no gene match: 3. Per the germline V gene, CDR1 is MNHNS and CDR2 is SASEGT. The CDR3 consists of 12 residues. DNA for the CDR3: TGTGCCAGCTACGGACAGGCCTACGAGCAGTACTTC. It yields the protein CASYGQAYEQYF.

The gene calls are TRBV6-5 and TRBJ1-2; possibly TRBD1 for D (6 bases). The V gene's germline CDR1 is MNHEY and CDR2 SVGAGI. Trimming pared 0 bases from V and 5 bases from J, leaving 10 bases between. The CDR3 has 14 amino acids. CDR3 DNA: TGTGCCAGCAGTTACTCTCGGGGGGCGTATGGCTACACCTTC. Its translation: CASSYSRGAYGYTF.

The table lists this clone with a few counts. The rearrangement links TRBV30 to TRBJ2-1; possible D gene TRBD1, 5 bases. The CDR3 sequence is 12 residues long. Germline V gene data show CDR1 as GTSNPN and CDR2 as SVGIG (reference sequence). V lost 5 bases, J lost 8 bases, and 13 bases lay in between. This CDR3 is CAWGQGIDEQFF. DNA of the CDR3: TGTGCCTGGGGGCAGGGTATTGATGAGCAGTTCTTC.

This clone was detected only a few times. The CDR3 bases are TGCGCCAGCAGCCAGGGACCGGGGCAGCCCCAGCATTTT. It encodes CASSQGPGQPQHF. The rearrangement joins TRBV4-1 to TRBJ1-5, with D perhaps TRBD1 (5 bases). CDR1 MGHRA and CDR2 YSYEKL come from the germline V gene. The CDR3 loop spans 13 amino acids. V lost 3 bases, J lost 7 bases, and 10 bases lay in between.

The rearrangement uses TRBV7-8 and TRBJ2-2; the D is unclear. The CDR3 contains 12 residues. Germline V gene sequence: CDR1 SGHVS, CDR2 FQNEAQ. V lost 2 bases and J 6 bases, leaving 4 bases between the germline ends. The DNA of the CDR3 is TGTGCCAGCAGCTTACAGTCCGGGGAGCTGTTTTTT. Amino acids: CASSLQSGELFF.

The rearrangement joins TRBV4-1 to TRBJ2-2; no clear D gene. Trimming left V 4 bases short and J 4 bases short, with 19 bases between. The CDR3 contains 17 residues. Germline lookup yields CDR1 MGHRA and CDR2 YSYEKL. CDR3 amino acids: CASSPIDMGLRTGELFF. The CDR3 DNA follows: TGCGCCAGCAGCCCTATCGATATGGGTCTGCGCACCGGGGAGCTGTTTTTT.

This clone was counted a few times. Other DNA sequences in the sample encode the same CDR3. The chain employs TRBV4-1 and TRBJ2-5; 10 bases are shared with TRBD2. V lost 4 bases to trimming and J lost 2 bases; unmatched junction nucleotides: 4. CDR1 and CDR2 (germline): MGHRA, YSYEKL. There are 15 residues in the CDR3. The CDR3 loop reads CASSPHSGGQETQYF. The CDR3 DNA is TGCGCCAGCAGCCCTCATAGCGGGGGGCAAGAGACCCAGTACTTC.

The chain joins TRBV9 to TRBJ2-5; 8 positions match TRBD1. The CDR3 runs to 14 residues. The V gene end was trimmed by 2 bases and the J gene end by 3 bases; junction bases not matched to a gene: 3. Per the germline V gene, CDR1 is SGDLS and CDR2 is YYNGEE. The CDR3 reads CASSVQGAKETQYF. CDR3 nucleotide sequence: TGTGCCAGCAGCGTTCAGGGGGCAAAAGAGACCCAGTACTTC.

The rearrangement links TRBV30 to TRBJ2-1; 15 bases align to TRBD2. The length of the CDR3 is 16 residues. Per the germline V gene, CDR1 is GTSNPN and CDR2 is SVGIG (reference sequence). The J segment lost 0 bases and the V segment lost 8 bases, leaving 5 bases of the junction unmatched. The CDR3 here is CALGLAGGSSYNEQFF. The CDR3 region has the DNA TGTGCCCTTGGACTAGCGGGGGGGAGCTCCTACAATGAGCAGTTCTTC.

The rearrangement uses TRBV9 and TRBJ1-2; no firm D call. V lost 0 bases and J 9 bases, leaving 9 bases between the germline ends. Germline V gene lookup returns CDR1 SGDLS and CDR2 YYNGEE. The CDR3 has 12 amino acids. The CDR3 loop reads CASSVVHGRYTF. The CDR3 DNA is TGTGCCAGCAGCGTAGTCCACGGTCGCTACACCTTC.

The chain is built from TRBV2 and TRBJ1-1, with D tentatively TRBD1 (5 bases). V gave up 3 bases and J gave up 4 bases, with 9 bases separating them. Germline loops: CDR1 SNHLY, CDR2 FYNNEI. This CDR3 is 13 amino acids long. The CDR3 loop reads CASSEGGITEAFF. The CDR3 nucleotides read TGTGCCAGCAGTGAGGGGGGTATCACTGAAGCTTTCTTT.

J is TRBJ2-1 and V is TRBV5-1; possible D gene TRBD2, 5 bases. V lost 0 bases and J lost 9, with 7 bases in between. The germline CDR1 and CDR2 sequences are SGHRS and YFSETQ. This CDR3 is 12 amino acids long. The CDR3 loop reads CASSLDRGEQFF. The CDR3 nucleotides read TGCGCCAGCAGCTTGGATCGGGGTGAGCAGTTCTTC.

The rearrangement links TRBV18 to TRBJ1-1; D remains ambiguous. In germline, CDR1 is KGHSH, CDR2 LQKENI. The CDR3 is 12 amino acids. Trimming pared 4 bases from V and 6 bases from J, leaving 9 bases between. The CDR3 here is CASSQGMAEAFF. In nucleotides, the CDR3 is TGTGCCAGCTCACAGGGAATGGCTGAAGCTTTCTTT.

The chain couples TRBV6-5 to TRBJ2-7, with TRBD1 matching 9 bases. Germline loops: CDR1 MNHEY, CDR2 SVGAGI. This CDR3 has 15 residues. Trimming removed 4 bases from V and 0 bases from J; junction bases left unmatched: 4. The CDR3 region has the DNA TGTGCCAGCAGTTCCGGGACAGGGTACTCCTACGAGCAGTACTTC. Translating it yields CASSSGTGYSYEQYF.

The rearrangement joins TRBV4-2 to TRBJ2-7, with D perhaps being TRBD1 or TRBD2 (5 bases each). Germline V lookup: CDR1 LGHNA, CDR2 YNFKEQ. V was cut by 0 bases and J by 0 bases, with 18 bases left in between. The CDR3 loop spans 18 amino acids. Here the CDR3 DNA reads TGTGCCAGCAGCCAAGAGGGCCCTAGGGGACGAGGCTCCTACGAGCAGTACTTC. Residues: CASSQEGPRGRGSYEQYF.

V and J are TRBV5-6 and TRBJ2-1; 7 nucleotides align to TRBD1. Germline CDR1 and CDR2: SGHDT and YYEEEE. The CDR3 runs to 14 residues. The junction had 7 bases not matched to a gene; V was cut back by 1 base and J by 9 bases. CDR3 DNA: TGTGCCAGCAGCTTGCGGCAGGGGGTAGGTGAGCAGTTCTTC. Protein product: CASSLRQGVGEQFF. The full variable domain, rest sourced from reference TRBV5-6 and TRBJ2-1, is DAGVTQSPTHLIKTRGQQVTLRCSPKSGHDTVSWYQQALGQGPQFIFQYYEEEERQRGNFPDRFSGHQFPNYSSELNVNALLLGDSALYLCASSLRQGVGEQFFGPGTRLTVL.